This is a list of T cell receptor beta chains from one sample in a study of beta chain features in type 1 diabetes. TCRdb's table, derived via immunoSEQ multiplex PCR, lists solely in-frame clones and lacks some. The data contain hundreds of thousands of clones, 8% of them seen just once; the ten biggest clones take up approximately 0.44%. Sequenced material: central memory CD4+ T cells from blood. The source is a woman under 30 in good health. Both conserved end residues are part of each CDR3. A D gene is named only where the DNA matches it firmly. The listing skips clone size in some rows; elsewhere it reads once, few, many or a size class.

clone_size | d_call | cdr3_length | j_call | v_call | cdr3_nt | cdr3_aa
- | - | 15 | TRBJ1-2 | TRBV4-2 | TGTGCCAGCAGCTTAGCACAGCCGGGTACCTCTGGCTACACCTTC | CASSLAQPGTSGYTF
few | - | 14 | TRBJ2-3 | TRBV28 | TGTGCCAGCAGTTCCGGCGGGCCCACAGATACGCAGTATTTT | CASSSGGPTDTQYF
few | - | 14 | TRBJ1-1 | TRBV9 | TGTGCCAGCAGCGTAGAGGGGCAGAACACTGAAGCTTTCTTT | CASSVEGQNTEAFF
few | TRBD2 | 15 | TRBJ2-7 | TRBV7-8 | TGTGCCAGCAGCCTCAGACTAGCGGGAACCTACGAGCAGTACTTC | CASSLRLAGTYEQYF
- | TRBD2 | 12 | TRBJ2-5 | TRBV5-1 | TGCGCCAGCAGCGCGGGGGAAGAGACCCAGTACTTC | CASSAGEETQYF
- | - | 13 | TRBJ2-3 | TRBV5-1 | TGCGCCAGTCTTCGACCCGGCCAAGATACGCAGTATTTT | CASLRPGQDTQYF
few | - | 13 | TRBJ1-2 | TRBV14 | TGTGCCAGCAGCCCAGATTACAGTTATGGCTACACCTTC | CASSPDYSYGYTF
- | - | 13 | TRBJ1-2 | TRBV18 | TGTGCCAGCTCATCCCGGGGCTTCTATGGCTACACCTTC | CASSSRGFYGYTF
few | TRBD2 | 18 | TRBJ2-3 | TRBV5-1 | TGCGCCAGCAGCTTGAGTACTAGCGGGAGAGTAGGCACAGATACGCAGTATTTT | CASSLSTSGRVGTDTQYF
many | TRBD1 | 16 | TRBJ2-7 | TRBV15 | TGTGCCACCAGCAGAGATAGACGGACAGGGGTATACGAGCAGTACTTC | CATSRDRRTGVYEQYF
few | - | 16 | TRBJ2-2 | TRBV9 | TGTGCCAGCAGCGTAGCCGGGACACTGAACACCGGGGAGCTGTTTTTT | CASSVAGTLNTGELFF
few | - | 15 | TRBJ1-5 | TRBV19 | TGTGCCAGTACCGCGTGGGGATATAGCAATCAGCCCCAGCATTTT | CASTAWGYSNQPQHF
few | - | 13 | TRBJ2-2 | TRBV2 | TGTGCCAGCAGGAGGGAGAACACCGGGGAGCTGTTTTTT | CASRRENTGELFF
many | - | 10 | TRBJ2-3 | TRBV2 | TGTGCCAGCAGTGATGATACGCAGTATTTT | CASSDDTQYF
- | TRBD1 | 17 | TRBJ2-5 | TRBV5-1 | TGCGCCAGCAGTTACGGGACAGGGGTCAGCGGAGGGGAGACCCAGTACTTC | CASSYGTGVSGGETQYF
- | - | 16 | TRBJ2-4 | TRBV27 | TGTGCCAGCAGTTTCCACGTGTCGTTAGCCAAAAACATTCAGTACTTC | CASSFHVSLAKNIQYF
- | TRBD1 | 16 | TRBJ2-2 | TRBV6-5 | TGTGCCAGCAGTTCACAGGGGGCGCCGAACACCGGGGAGCTGTTTTTT | CASSSQGAPNTGELFF